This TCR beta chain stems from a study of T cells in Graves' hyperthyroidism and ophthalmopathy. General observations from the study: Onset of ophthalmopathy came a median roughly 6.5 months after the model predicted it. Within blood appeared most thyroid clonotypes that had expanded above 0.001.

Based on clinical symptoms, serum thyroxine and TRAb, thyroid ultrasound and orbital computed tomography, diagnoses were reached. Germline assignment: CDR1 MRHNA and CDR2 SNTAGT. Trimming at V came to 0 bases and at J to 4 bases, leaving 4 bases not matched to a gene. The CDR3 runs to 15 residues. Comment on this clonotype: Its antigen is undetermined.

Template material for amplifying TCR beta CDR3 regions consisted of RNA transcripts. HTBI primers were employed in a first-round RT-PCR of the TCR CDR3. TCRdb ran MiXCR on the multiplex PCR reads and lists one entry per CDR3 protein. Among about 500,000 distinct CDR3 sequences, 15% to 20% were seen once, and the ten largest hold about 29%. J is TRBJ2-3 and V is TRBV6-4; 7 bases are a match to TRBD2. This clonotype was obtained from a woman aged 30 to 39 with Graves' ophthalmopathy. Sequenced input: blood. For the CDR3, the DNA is TGTGCCAGCAGTGACTCCGCGGGAGACGCAGATACGCAGTATTTT. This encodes CASSDSAGDADTQYF.